This is a list of T cell receptor beta chains from one sample in a study of neoadjuvant anti-PD-1 for oral cavity cancer. Generated by immunoSEQ multiplex PCR, the TCRdb table keeps only in-frame clones and is missing some. The table lists 55,000 to 75,000 clones, around four fifths of them singletons. Source: PBMCs, taken before nivolumab (anti-PD-1) treatment. The origin of the receptors is a person aged 40 to 85 with oral cavity squamous cell carcinoma. The CDR3 runs from the conserved cysteine through the conserved F or W. The D gene is left open where the match is weak. Size is stated for part of the rows, as once, few or many counts, or as a class when the clone is expanded.

V: TRBV14
size: -
J: TRBJ1-1
D: -
DNA: TGTGCCAGCAAAAGGAGGGGAGATAGTACTGAAGCTTTCTTT
CDR3: CASKRRGDSTEAFF

V: TRBV11-2
size: -
J: TRBJ2-7
D: TRBD2
DNA: TGTGCCAGCAGCTCAACTAGCGGGACCGACTACGAGCAGTACTTC
CDR3: CASSSTSGTDYEQYF

V: TRBV19
size: -
J: TRBJ2-1
D: -
DNA: TGTGCCAGTAGTATCTTCGGGGATACGGCCGAGCAGTTCTTC
CDR3: CASSIFGDTAEQFF

V: TRBV2
size: -
J: TRBJ2-3
D: TRBD2
DNA: TGTGCCAGCCTAGCGGGAGGTTCCACAGATACGCAGTATTTT
CDR3: CASLAGGSTDTQYF

V: TRBV27
size: few
J: TRBJ2-2
D: -
DNA: TGTGCCAGCAGTTTGTATTACACCGGGGAGCTGTTTTTT
CDR3: CASSLYYTGELFF

V: TRBV27
size: -
J: TRBJ2-1
D: -
DNA: TGTGCCAGCAGTTCGAGTCGGGACTCCTACAATGAGCAGTTCTTC
CDR3: CASSSSRDSYNEQFF

V: TRBV10-2
size: -
J: TRBJ1-2
D: TRBD1
DNA: TGCGCCAGCAGTGATCCCGGGACAGGCCGAAACTATGGCTACACCTTC
CDR3: CASSDPGTGRNYGYTF

V: TRBV29-1
size: -
J: TRBJ1-2
D: -
DNA: TGCAGCGTCCCAGGACGGTCCGGCGGCTACACCTTC
CDR3: CSVPGRSGGYTF

V: TRBV10-3
size: -
J: TRBJ1-2
D: -
DNA: TGTGCCATCAGCCGGGACGGAGTGAGCTATGGCTACACCTTC
CDR3: CAISRDGVSYGYTF

V: TRBV4-1
size: -
J: TRBJ2-3
D: TRBD2
DNA: TGCGCCAGCAGCCAAGATTTAGGGCGGGGGACCAGCACAGATACGCAGTATTTT
CDR3: CASSQDLGRGTSTDTQYF